The following is a T cell receptor (beta chain) sequence with its context. The assay was immunoSEQ multiplex PCR, and TCRdb's table has in-frame clones only and misses some. The sample has about 62,000 clones, roughly 84% seen once; the top ten hold around 2.6%. With V trimmed by 8 bases and J by 7 bases, 7 bases remained unmatched. The CDR3 length is 14 residues. Germline CDR1 is MDHEN and CDR2 is SYDVKM. The sample belongs to a study of neoadjuvant anti-PD-1 for oral cavity cancer. The chain is built from TRBV28 and TRBJ2-1; 11 positions agree with TRBD1. The source material was PBMCs, sampled before nivolumab (anti-PD-1) treatment. The receptor was isolated from a person aged 40-85 years with oral cavity squamous cell carcinoma. This CDR3 reads CASYGQGARNEQFF. As DNA, the CDR3 is TGTGCCAGCTACGGACAGGGGGCAAGGAATGAGCAGTTCTTC.